The TCR beta chain described here comes from a study of human T cells and chemical hapten exposure. Time point noted: pre-sensitization, week 0. Treatment defined: therapeutic diphenylcyclopropenone sensitization with weekly scalp DPC. Non-pregnant alopecia patients aged 18 to 70, suitable for DPC therapy. The V gene's germline CDR1 is MNHEY and CDR2 SVGEGT. The CDR3 is 18 residues long. Trimming took off 1 base at V and 0 bases at J, with 13 bases between the two ends. Within the library, unique molecular identifiers were attached to each individual cDNA molecule. TCRdb passed the RACE reads through MiXCR, listing each CDR3 protein once. The sample has about 350,000 distinct CDR3 sequences, 4.5% to 5.5% seen once; the top ten hold about 8.7%.

The source is a young woman with alopecia areata. Some clones in this sample may be carry-over from other donors' samples. The V gene is TRBV6-2 or TRBV6-3, the J gene TRBJ2-6; D gene unclear. The sequencing here drew on whole blood, taken in connection with sensitization to the hapten diphenylcyclopropenone (DPC). The CDR3 protein is CASSYYLTKASGANVLTF. The CDR3 DNA reads TGTGCCAGCAGTTACTATCTGACCAAAGCCTCTGGGGCCAACGTCCTGACTTTC.